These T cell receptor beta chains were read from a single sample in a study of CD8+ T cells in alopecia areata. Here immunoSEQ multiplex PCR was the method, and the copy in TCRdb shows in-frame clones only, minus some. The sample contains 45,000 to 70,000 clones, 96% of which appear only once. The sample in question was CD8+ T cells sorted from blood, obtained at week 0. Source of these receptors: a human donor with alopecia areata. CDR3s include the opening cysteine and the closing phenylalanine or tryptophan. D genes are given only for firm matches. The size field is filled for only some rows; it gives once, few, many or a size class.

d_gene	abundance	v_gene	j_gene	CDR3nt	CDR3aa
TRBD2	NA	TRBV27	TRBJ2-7	TGTGCCAGCTCCGCCACTAGCGGGGGACAGACCTACGAGCAGTACTTC	CASSATSGGQTYEQYF
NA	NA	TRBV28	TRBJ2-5	TGTGCCAGCAGCTCCGGCCGGGCTTTGAGGAACCAAGAGACCCAGTACTTC	CASSSGRALRNQETQYF
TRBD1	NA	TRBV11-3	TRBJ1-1	TGTGCCAGCAGTCCAGACAGGGCAAACACTGAAGCTTTCTTT	CASSPDRANTEAFF
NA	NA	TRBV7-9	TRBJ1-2	TGTGCCAGCAGCCCGACCTCGGATAACTATGGCTACACCTTC	CASSPTSDNYGYTF
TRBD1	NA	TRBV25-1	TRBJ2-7	TGTGCCAGCAGTGCAGGGACAGGGGGAGGGACTCTGTACTTC	CASSAGTGGGTLYF
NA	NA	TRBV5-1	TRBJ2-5	TGCGCCAGCAGCTTGGTTTTCGGGCAGAAAGAGACCCAGTACTTC	CASSLVFGQKETQYF
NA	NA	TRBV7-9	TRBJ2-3	TGTGCCAGCAGCTTGGACAGTACCACAGATACGCAGTATTTT	CASSLDSTTDTQYF
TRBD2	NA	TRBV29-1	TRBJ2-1	TGCAGCGTGGTAGCGGGGGGGCTACGGGATGAGCAGTTCTTC	CSVVAGGLRDEQFF
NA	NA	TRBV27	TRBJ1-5	TGTGCCAGCAGTTTAGCCGCTTATAGCAATCAGCCCCAGCATTTT	CASSLAAYSNQPQHF
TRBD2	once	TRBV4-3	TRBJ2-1	TGCGCCAGCAGCCAATCCCTAGCGGGGGAGGGCAATGAGCAGTTCTTC	CASSQSLAGEGNEQFF
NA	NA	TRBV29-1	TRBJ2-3	TGCAGCGTTGACGGCGGGATACAGGAGCTTTTTGCAACAGATACGCAGTATTTT	CSVDGGIQELFATDTQYF
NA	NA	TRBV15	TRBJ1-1	TGTGCCACCAGCGTACAGGGAGGGGTGAACACTGAAGCTTTCTTT	CATSVQGGVNTEAFF
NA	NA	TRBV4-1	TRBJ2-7	TGCGCCAGCAGCCAAGATGGGCCAGGGTCTTTGGTCTACGAGCAGTACTTC	CASSQDGPGSLVYEQYF
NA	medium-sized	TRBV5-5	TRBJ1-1	TGTGCCAGCAGCCGAACAACTGGCGCTGAAGCTTTCTTT	CASSRTTGAEAFF
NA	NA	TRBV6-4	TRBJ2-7	TGTGCCAGCAGTGACTTTACCAGGGCGGGCTACGAGCAGTACTTC	CASSDFTRAGYEQYF
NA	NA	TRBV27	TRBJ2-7	TGTGCCAGCAGTTTTATCCCGCCGAGCTCCTACGAGCAGTACTTC	CASSFIPPSSYEQYF
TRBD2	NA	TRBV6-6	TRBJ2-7	TGTGCCAGCAGTTCCGTTGGCGGGGGACCCTACGAGCAGTACTTC	CASSSVGGGPYEQYF
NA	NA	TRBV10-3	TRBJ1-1	TGTGCCATCAGTGAGCCCGACCTGAACACTGAAGCTTTCTTT	CAISEPDLNTEAFF
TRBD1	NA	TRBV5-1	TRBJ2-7	TGCGCCAGCAGGTGGACAGGGTCAAGCTCCTACGAGCAGTACTTC	CASRWTGSSSYEQYF
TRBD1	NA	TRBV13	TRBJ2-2	TGTGCCAGCAGCTTGGGACAGGGCAGAGAGCTGTTTTTT	CASSLGQGRELFF
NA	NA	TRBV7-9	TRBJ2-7	TGTGCCAGCAGCTTAGCTCCCTACGAGCAGTACTTC	CASSLAPYEQYF